This T cell receptor (beta chain) was sequenced in a study of blood T cell repertoires in COVID-19. This table comes from immunoSEQ multiplex PCR, and its TCRdb copy is limited to in-frame clones, with some not included. Of nearly 250,000 clones listed, approximately 84% were seen once; the top ten hold 1.5% to 2%. The V gene's germline CDR1 is LGHDT and CDR2 YNNKEL (reference sequence). V shed 5 bases and J 5 bases; nucleotides not matched to a gene: 9. The CDR3 contains 16 residues. Material for sequencing was peripheral blood. This chain links TRBV3-1 (or the pseudogene TRBV3-2) with TRBJ2-5; 12 bases agree with TRBD1. The sequence was collected from a woman of 80 years or more with acute or convalescent COVID-19. CDR3 region: CASSSRDRGRLETQYF. The CDR3 coding sequence is TGTGCCAGCAGCTCCCGGGACAGGGGGCGCTTGGAGACCCAGTACTTC.